The 8 T cell receptor beta chains given below trace back to one sample, sequenced in a study of cytomegalovirus exposure and HLA in healthy donors. Primers for the PCR totalled 60 Vbeta and 13 Jbeta. Assay: immunoSEQ multiplex PCR; the TCRdb copy retains only in-frame clones and omits some. Among almost 65,000 clones listed, under 85% were seen once. The sample consisted of PBMCs. Every receptor here comes from a male donor in good health and CMV-seropositive.

The count of this clone is one. The V gene is TRBV2, the J gene TRBJ1-5; D call uncertain. V was trimmed by 6 bases and J by 2 bases, leaving 11 bases between them. This CDR3 has 14 amino acids. Germline CDR1 and CDR2: SNHLY and FYNNEI. The CDR3 region has the DNA TGTGCCAGCAGAGAGAGGAGGGGCAATCAGCCCCAGCATTTT. Protein: CASRERRGNQPQHF. Full variable domain (rest looked up from reference TRBV2 and TRBJ1-5): EPEVTQTPSHQVTQMGQEVILRCVPISNHLYFYWYRQILGQKVEFLVSFYNNEISEKSEIFDDQFSVERPDGSNFTLKIRSTKLEDSAMYFCASRERRGNQPQHFGDGTRLSIL.

The chain uses TRBV5-5 and TRBJ2-7, with 10 bases aligning to TRBD1. Germline loops: CDR1 SGHKS, CDR2 YYEKEE (reference sequence). The CDR3 has 15 amino acids. V gave up 0 bases and J gave up 6 bases; unmatched junction bases: 6. CDR3 residues: CASSLAIGTGVEQYF. The CDR3 coding sequence is TGTGCCAGCAGCTTGGCTATCGGGACAGGGGTCGAGCAGTACTTC.

The V gene is TRBV28, the J gene TRBJ1-2, with D maybe TRBD1 (5 bases). V dropped 6 bases and J dropped 2 bases, with 10 bases sitting between them. The CDR3 length is 13 residues. The germline CDR1 and CDR2 sequences are MDHEN and SYDVKM. CDR3 nucleotides: TGTGCCAGCAGGATTGACAGAAACTATGGCTACACCTTC. Translation: CASRIDRNYGYTF.

The V call is TRBV5-1, the J call TRBJ1-2; D possibly corresponds to TRBD1 (6 bases). Per the germline V gene, CDR1 is SGHRS and CDR2 is YFSETQ. The CDR3 has 15 amino acids. V lost 4 bases and J 4 bases, leaving 17 bases between the germline ends. CDR3 sequence reads: CASSTRQDSAYGYTF. CDR3 in DNA: TGCGCCAGCAGCACCCGACAGGATTCGGCCTATGGCTACACCTTC.

The chain has TRBV27 and TRBJ2-2; 12 bases match TRBD2. The CDR3 spans 15 residues. V shed 10 bases and J 1 base; nucleotides not matched to a gene: 4. Germline V CDR1 and CDR2: MNHEY, SMNVEV (reference sequence). The CDR3 here is CATKGLAGNTGELFF. As DNA, the CDR3 is TGTGCCACCAAGGGACTAGCGGGGAACACCGGGGAGCTGTTTTTT.

The J gene is TRBJ2-1, the V gene TRBV28, with 8 bases that match TRBD1. The CDR3 loop spans 15 amino acids. Trimming at V came to 11 bases and at J to 4 bases, leaving 13 bases not matched to a gene. Germline V gives CDR1 MDHEN, CDR2 SYDVKM. The CDR3 is CAAIEGTGGYNEQFF. The CDR3 DNA sequence: TGTGCCGCTATAGAAGGGACAGGAGGGTACAATGAGCAGTTCTTC.

V and J are TRBV2 and TRBJ1-1; D possibly corresponds to TRBD1 (6 bases). Deletions cut 2 bases from V and 2 bases from J, with 12 bases between. Germline V gene data show CDR1 as SNHLY and CDR2 as FYNNEI. The CDR3 sequence is 15 residues long. CDR3 sequence (DNA): TGTGCCAGCAGTGAATCTGGGGGCGGAAACACTGAAGCTTTCTTT. Amino acid sequence: CASSESGGGNTEAFF. Together with reference TRBV2 and TRBJ1-1, the CDR3 gives the full variable domain: EPEVTQTPSHQVTQMGQEVILRCVPISNHLYFYWYRQILGQKVEFLVSFYNNEISEKSEIFDDQFSVERPDGSNFTLKIRSTKLEDSAMYFCASSESGGGNTEAFFGQGTRLTVV.

The chain uses TRBV19 and TRBJ2-3, with 7 positions matching TRBD1. V lost 3 bases, J lost 2 bases, and 8 bases stayed unmatched. Germline V gene lookup returns CDR1 LNHDA and CDR2 SQIVND (reference sequence). This CDR3 has 16 amino acids. CDR3 bases: TGTGCCAGTAGTATTCTAGGAGAGGGGGCCACAGATACGCAGTATTTT. Its protein is CASSILGEGATDTQYF.